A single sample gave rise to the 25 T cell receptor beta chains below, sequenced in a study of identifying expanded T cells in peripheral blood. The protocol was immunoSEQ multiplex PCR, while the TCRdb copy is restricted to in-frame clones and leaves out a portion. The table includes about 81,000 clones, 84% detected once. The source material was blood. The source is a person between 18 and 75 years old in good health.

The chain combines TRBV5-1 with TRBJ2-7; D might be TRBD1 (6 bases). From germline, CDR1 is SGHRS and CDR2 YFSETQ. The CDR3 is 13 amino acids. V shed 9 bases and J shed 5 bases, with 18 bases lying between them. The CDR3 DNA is TGCGCCACCTCGGGACAATGGAATGACGAGCAGTACTTC. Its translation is CATSGQWNDEQYF.

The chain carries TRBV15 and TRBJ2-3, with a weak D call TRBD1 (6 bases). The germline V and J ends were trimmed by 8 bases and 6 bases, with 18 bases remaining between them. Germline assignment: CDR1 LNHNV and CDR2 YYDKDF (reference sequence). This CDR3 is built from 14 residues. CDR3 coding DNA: TGTGCCACCTCAGAGGCAGGGGATAGGGATACGCAGTATTTT. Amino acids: CATSEAGDRDTQYF.

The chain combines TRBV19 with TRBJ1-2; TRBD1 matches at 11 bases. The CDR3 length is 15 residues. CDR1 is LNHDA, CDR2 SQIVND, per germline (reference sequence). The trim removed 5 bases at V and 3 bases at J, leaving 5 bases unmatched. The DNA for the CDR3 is TGTGCCAGTAGTCGCCAGGGACAGGGGGACTATGGCTACACCTTC. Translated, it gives CASSRQGQGDYGYTF.

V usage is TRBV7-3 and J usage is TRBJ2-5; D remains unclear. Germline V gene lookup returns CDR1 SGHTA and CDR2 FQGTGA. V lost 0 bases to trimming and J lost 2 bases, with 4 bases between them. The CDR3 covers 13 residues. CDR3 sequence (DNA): TGTGCCAGCAGCTTAACGCGGCAAGAGACCCAGTACTTC. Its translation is CASSLTRQETQYF.

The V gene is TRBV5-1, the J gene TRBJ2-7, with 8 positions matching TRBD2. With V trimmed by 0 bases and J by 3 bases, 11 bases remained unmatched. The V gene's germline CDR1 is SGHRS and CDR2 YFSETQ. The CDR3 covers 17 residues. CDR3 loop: CASSLGSLREAGYEQYF. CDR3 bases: TGCGCCAGCAGCTTGGGAAGTTTGCGGGAGGCGGGCTACGAGCAGTACTTC.

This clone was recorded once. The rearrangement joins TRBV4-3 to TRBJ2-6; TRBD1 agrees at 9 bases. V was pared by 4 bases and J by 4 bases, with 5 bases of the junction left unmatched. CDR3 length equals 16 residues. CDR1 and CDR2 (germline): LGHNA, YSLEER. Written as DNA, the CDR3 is TGCGCCAGCAGCCGCGACAGGGGGACAGGGGCCAACGTCCTGACTTTC. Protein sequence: CASSRDRGTGANVLTF.

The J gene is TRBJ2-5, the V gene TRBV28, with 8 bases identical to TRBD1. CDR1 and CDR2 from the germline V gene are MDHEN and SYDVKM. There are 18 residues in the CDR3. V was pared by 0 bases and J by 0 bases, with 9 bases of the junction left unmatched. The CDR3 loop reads CASSLWGRGRSDQETQYF. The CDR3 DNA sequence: TGTGCCAGCAGTTTATGGGGCAGGGGGCGATCCGACCAAGAGACCCAGTACTTC.

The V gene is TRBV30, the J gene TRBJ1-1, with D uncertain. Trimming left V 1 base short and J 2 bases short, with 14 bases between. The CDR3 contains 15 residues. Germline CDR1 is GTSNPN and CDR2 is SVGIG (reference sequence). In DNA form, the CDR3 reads TGTGCCTGGAGTGAAGGAGGAGGCGGAAACACTGAAGCTTTCTTT. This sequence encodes CAWSEGGGGNTEAFF.

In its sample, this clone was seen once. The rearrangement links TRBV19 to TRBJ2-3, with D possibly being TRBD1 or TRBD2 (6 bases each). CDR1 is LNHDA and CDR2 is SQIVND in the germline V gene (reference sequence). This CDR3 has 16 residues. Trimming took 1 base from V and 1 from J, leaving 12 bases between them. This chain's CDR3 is CASSIGPGAGTDTQYF. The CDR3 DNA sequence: TGTGCCAGTAGTATAGGCCCGGGGGCTGGCACAGATACGCAGTATTTT.

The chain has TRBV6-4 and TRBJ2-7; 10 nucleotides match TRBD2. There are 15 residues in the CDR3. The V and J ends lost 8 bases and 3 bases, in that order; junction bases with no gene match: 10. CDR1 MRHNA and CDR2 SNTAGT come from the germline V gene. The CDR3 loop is CASGKWTSGLYEQYF. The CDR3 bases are TGTGCCAGCGGAAAGTGGACTAGCGGACTCTACGAGCAGTACTTC.

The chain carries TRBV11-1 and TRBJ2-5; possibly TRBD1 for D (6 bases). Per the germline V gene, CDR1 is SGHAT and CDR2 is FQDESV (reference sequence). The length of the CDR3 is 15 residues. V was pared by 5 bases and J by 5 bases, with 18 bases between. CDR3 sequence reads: CASSTNPGQGETQYF. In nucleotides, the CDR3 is TGTGCCAGCAGCACTAATCCGGGACAAGGGGAGACCCAGTACTTC.

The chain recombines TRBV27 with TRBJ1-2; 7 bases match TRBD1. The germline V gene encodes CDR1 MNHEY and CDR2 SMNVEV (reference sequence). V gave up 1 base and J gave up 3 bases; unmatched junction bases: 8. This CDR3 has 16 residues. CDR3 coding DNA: TGTGCCAGCAGTTTATATTCCCGGGACAGCCACTATGGCTACACCTTC. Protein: CASSLYSRDSHYGYTF.

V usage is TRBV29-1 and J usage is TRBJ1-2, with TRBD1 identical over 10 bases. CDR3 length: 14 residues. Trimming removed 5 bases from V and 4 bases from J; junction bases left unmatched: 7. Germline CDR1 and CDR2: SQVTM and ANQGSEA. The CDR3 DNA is TGCAGCGTTCCGACAGGGGGCTCCGGCTATGGCTACACCTTC. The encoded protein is CSVPTGGSGYGYTF.

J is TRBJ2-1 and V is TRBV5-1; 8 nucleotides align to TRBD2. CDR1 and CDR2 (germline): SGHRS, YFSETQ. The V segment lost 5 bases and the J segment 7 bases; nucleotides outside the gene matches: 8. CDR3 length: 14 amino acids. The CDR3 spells CASRAGADLNEQFF. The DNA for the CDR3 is TGCGCCAGCAGAGCGGGGGCCGACCTTAATGAGCAGTTCTTC.

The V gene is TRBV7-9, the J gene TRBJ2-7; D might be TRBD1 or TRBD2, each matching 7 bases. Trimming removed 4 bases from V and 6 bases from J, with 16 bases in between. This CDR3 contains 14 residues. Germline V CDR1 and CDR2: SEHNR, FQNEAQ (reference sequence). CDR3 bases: TGTGCCAGCAGCTCATTCGACAGGGAGGGCGAGCAGTACTTC. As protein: CASSSFDREGEQYF.

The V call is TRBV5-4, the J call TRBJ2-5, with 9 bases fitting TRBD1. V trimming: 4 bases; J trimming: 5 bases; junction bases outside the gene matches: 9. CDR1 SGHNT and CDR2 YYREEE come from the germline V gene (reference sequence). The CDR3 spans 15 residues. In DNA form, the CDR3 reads TGTGCCAGCAGCCCGGGACAGGGCCTTGGGGAGACCCAGTACTTC. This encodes CASSPGQGLGETQYF.

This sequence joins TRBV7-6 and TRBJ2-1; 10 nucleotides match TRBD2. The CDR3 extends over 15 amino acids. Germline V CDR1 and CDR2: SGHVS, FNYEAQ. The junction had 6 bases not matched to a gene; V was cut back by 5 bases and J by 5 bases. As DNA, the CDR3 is TGTGCCAGCAGCATTAGCGGGAGGCCCCACAATGAGCAGTTCTTC. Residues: CASSISGRPHNEQFF. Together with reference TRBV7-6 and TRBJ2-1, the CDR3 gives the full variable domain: GAGVSQSPRYKVTKRGQDVALRCDPISGHVSLYWYRQALGQGPEFLTYFNYEAQQDKSGLPNDRFSAERPEGSISTLTIQRTEQRDSAMYRCASSISGRPHNEQFFGPGTRLTVL.

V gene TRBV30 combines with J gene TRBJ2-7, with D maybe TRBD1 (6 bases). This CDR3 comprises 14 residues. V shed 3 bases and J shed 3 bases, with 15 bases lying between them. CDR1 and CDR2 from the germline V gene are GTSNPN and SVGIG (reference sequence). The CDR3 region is CAWRPPRGSYEQYF. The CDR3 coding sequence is TGTGCCTGGAGGCCCCCTAGGGGGAGCTACGAGCAGTACTTC.

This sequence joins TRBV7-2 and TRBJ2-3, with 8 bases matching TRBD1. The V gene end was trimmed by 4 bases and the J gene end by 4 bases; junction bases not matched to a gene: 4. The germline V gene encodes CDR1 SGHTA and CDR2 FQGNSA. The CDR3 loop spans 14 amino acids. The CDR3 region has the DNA TGTGCCAGCAGCTCCGGACAGGGTTCAGATACGCAGTATTTT. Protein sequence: CASSSGQGSDTQYF.

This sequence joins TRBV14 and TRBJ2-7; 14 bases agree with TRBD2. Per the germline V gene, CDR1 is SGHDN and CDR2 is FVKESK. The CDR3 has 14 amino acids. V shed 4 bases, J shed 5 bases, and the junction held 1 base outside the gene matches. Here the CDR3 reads CASSRGLAGDEQYF. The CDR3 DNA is TGTGCCAGCAGCCGGGGACTAGCGGGAGACGAGCAGTACTTC. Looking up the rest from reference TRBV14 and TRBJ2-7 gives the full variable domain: EAGVTQFPSHSVIEKGQTVTLRCDPISGHDNLYWYRRVMGKEIKFLLHFVKESKQDESGMPNNRFLAERTGGTYSTLKVQPAELEDSGVYFCASSRGLAGDEQYFGPGTRLTVT.

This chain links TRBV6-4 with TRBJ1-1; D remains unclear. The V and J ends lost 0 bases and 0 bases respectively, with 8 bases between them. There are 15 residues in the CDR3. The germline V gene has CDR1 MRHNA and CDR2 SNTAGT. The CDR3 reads CASSDSPDMNTEAFF. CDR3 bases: TGTGCCAGCAGTGACTCACCAGACATGAACACTGAAGCTTTCTTT.

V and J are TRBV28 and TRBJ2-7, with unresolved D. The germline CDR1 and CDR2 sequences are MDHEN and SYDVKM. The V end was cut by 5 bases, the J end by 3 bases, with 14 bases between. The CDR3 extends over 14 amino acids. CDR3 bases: TGTGCCAGCAGTCCACTCGGACGGATCTACGAGCAGTACTTC. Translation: CASSPLGRIYEQYF.

For the CDR3, the DNA is TGTGCCAGCAGCGTATGGGCGTTATCGAACACCGGGGAGCTGTTTTTT. It translates to CASSVWALSNTGELFF. The chain has TRBV9 and TRBJ2-2, with D hard to call. Trimming left V 1 base short and J 0 bases short, with 10 bases between. Germline loops: CDR1 SGDLS, CDR2 YYNGEE. The CDR3 is made up of 16 amino acids.

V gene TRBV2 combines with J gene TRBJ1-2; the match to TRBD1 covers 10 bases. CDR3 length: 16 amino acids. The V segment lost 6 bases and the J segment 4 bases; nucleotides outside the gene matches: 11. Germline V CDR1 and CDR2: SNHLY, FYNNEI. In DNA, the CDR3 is TGTGCCAGCAGCGACCGGACAGGGGGTTGGAGCTATGGCTACACCTTC. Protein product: CASSDRTGGWSYGYTF.

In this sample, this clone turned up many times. CDR3 protein: CASSLFRVANEKLFF. CDR3 bases: TGTGCCAGCAGCCTCTTCAGGGTGGCTAATGAAAAACTGTTTTTT. The chain combines TRBV14 with TRBJ1-4, with D tentatively TRBD1 (5 bases). CDR3 length equals 15 residues. V lost 4 bases and J lost 3, with 12 bases in between. The germline gives CDR1 SGHDN, CDR2 FVKESK.